A selection of T cell receptor beta chains follows, all from one sample in a study of T cell repertoires in cytomegalovirus infection. Which antigens these TCRs recognize remains unknown. TCRdb passed the reads through MiXCR, listing each CDR3 protein once. The table has roughly 860,000 distinct CDR3 sequences, 32% seen once; the top ten hold roughly an eighth. The input for sequencing was cultured CD8+ T cells from PBMCs, taken from culture after CMV antigen stimulation. Source of these receptors: a human donor in good health (CMV status not recorded). Some clones in this sample may be carry-over from other donors' samples. Both conserved end residues are part of each CDR3. Each record gives: J gene, clone size, V gene, D gene, CDR3 DNA, CDR3 protein. The D gene is left open where the match is weak. Some rows mark clone size as missing; the rest say once, few, many or name a class of expanded clone.

J: TRBJ2-1
size: NA
V: TRBV7-9
D: TRBD2
DNA: TGTGCCAGCAGCTCTCCCAAAGGCGGCGGGGGGGATGAGCAGTTCTTC
CDR3: CASSSPKGGGGDEQFF

J: TRBJ2-3
size: NA
V: TRBV27
D: NA
DNA: TGTGCCAGCAGTTCCCTGGACACCAGCACAGATACGCAGTATTTT
CDR3: CASSSLDTSTDTQYF

J: TRBJ2-4
size: NA
V: TRBV4-2
D: TRBD2
DNA: TGTGCCAGCAGCCAAGAAGGGACGGGGGGTGCCAAAAACATTCAGTACTTC
CDR3: CASSQEGTGGAKNIQYF

J: TRBJ1-3
size: many
V: TRBV7-2
D: TRBD1
DNA: TGTGCCAGCAGCTTTCGCTCAAACAGGGGCCCTGGAAACACCATATATTTT
CDR3: CASSFRSNRGPGNTIYF

J: TRBJ1-1
size: few
V: TRBV27
D: NA
DNA: TGTGCCACCGAACGGGGGGATGAAGCTTTCTTT
CDR3: CATERGDEAFF

J: TRBJ2-3
size: few
V: TRBV7-6
D: NA
DNA: TGTGCCAGCAGCTTAGCGGACACGAAGGCCACAGATACGCAGTATTTT
CDR3: CASSLADTKATDTQYF

J: TRBJ1-5
size: NA
V: TRBV19
D: TRBD1
DNA: TGTGCCAGTAGGATCAGGGGGCTGGGCAATCAGCCCCAGCATTTT
CDR3: CASRIRGLGNQPQHF

J: TRBJ2-1
size: few
V: TRBV6-5
D: NA
DNA: TGTGCCAGCAGTTACTCCATAGCGGCGGACAATGAGCAGTTCTTC
CDR3: CASSYSIAADNEQFF

J: TRBJ2-1
size: once
V: TRBV7-6
D: NA
DNA: TGTGCCAGCAGCTTACGAACCCAGAAAGATGAGCAGTTCTTC
CDR3: CASSLRTQKDEQFF

J: TRBJ2-7
size: NA
V: TRBV27
D: NA
DNA: TGTGCCAGCACCATTACCGGGACTTCTACCTACGAGCAGTACTTC
CDR3: CASTITGTSTYEQYF

J: TRBJ1-4
size: NA
V: TRBV6-5
D: NA
DNA: TGTGCCAGCAGCCAGTCATACAGGGTCCGAGAAAAACTGTTTTTT
CDR3: CASSQSYRVREKLFF

J: TRBJ1-1
size: NA
V: TRBV5-3
D: NA
DNA: TGTGCCAGCAGACCCGACATGGGGAACACTGAAGCTTTCTTT
CDR3: CASRPDMGNTEAFF

J: TRBJ2-1
size: NA
V: TRBV28
D: NA
DNA: TGTGCCAGCGCCACACTCAGCTCTTACAATGAGCAGTTCTTC
CDR3: CASATLSSYNEQFF

J: TRBJ1-4
size: NA
V: TRBV27
D: NA
DNA: TGTGCCAGCAGTCCCCCCGAGGCGAGGCTACCCGGGCGAAAACTGTTTTTT
CDR3: CASSPPEARLPGRKLFF

J: TRBJ2-1
size: NA
V: TRBV6-5
D: NA
DNA: TGTGCCAGCAGTTACTCGATGAAAGGGGATGAGCAGTTCTTC
CDR3: CASSYSMKGDEQFF

J: TRBJ1-1
size: few
V: TRBV7-6
D: NA
DNA: TGTGCCAGCAGCTTAGCCCCCGGGAGGATGAACACTGAAGCTTTCTTT
CDR3: CASSLAPGRMNTEAFF

J: TRBJ1-2
size: NA
V: TRBV7-8
D: NA
DNA: TGTGCCAGCAGCTTACCCCGGGACCGACAAAACTATGGCTACACCTTC
CDR3: CASSLPRDRQNYGYTF

J: TRBJ2-5
size: many
V: TRBV25-1
D: NA
DNA: TGTGCCAGCAGTGAATTAGAGGGGGGCGAAGAGACCCAGTACTTC
CDR3: CASSELEGGEETQYF

J: TRBJ1-2
size: few
V: TRBV5-6
D: TRBD1
DNA: TGTGCCAGCAGCGCCTCCGGGACAGCTTATGGCTACACCTTC
CDR3: CASSASGTAYGYTF

J: TRBJ2-5
size: few
V: TRBV2
D: NA
DNA: TGTGCCAGCAGCTCGGGATCATCGGGCCGGGAGACCCAGTACTTC
CDR3: CASSSGSSGRETQYF

J: TRBJ2-1
size: NA
V: TRBV7-9
D: TRBD2
DNA: TGTGCCAGCAGCTTAGAGATCCCCGGACTAGCGGGGGTTGTAGACAATGAGCAGTTCTTC
CDR3: CASSLEIPGLAGVVDNEQFF

J: TRBJ2-3
size: NA
V: TRBV6-1
D: NA
DNA: TGTGCCAGCAGTGAAACGGTGGAAAGCACAGATACGCAGTATTTT
CDR3: CASSETVESTDTQYF